This passage covers 6 T cell receptor beta chains from one sample sequenced in a study of blood T cell repertoires in COVID-19. The data were produced by immunoSEQ multiplex PCR, yet TCRdb's version contains in-frame clones alone and is incomplete. This sample has 50,000 or so clones, with 80% to 85% found just once. Sequenced sample: peripheral blood. Receptors were obtained from a man aged 50-60 years with acute or convalescent COVID-19.

The chain has TRBV3-1 (or the pseudogene TRBV3-2) and TRBJ1-5, with 8 bases that match TRBD1. Germline trimming cut 4 bases from V and 4 bases from J; bases unmatched to any gene: 6. The CDR3 spans 15 residues. Germline V gene data show CDR1 as LGHDT and CDR2 as YNNKEL (reference sequence). CDR3 nucleotide sequence: TGTGCCAGCAGCCCGCGGACAGGGAGAAATCAGCCCCAGCATTTT. Its protein is CASSPRTGRNQPQHF.

The chain employs TRBV11-2 and TRBJ2-2; 7 nucleotides agree with TRBD2. Germline V gives CDR1 SGHAT, CDR2 FQNNGV. This CDR3 has 13 residues. Trimming removed 5 bases from V and 5 bases from J; junction bases left unmatched: 2. This CDR3 is CASSRSGTGELFF. In DNA form, the CDR3 reads TGTGCCAGCAGCCGTAGCGGGACCGGGGAGCTGTTTTTT.

This clone occurred a few times. This rearrangement joins TRBV5-1 to TRBJ1-3, with D hard to call. CDR1 is SGHRS, CDR2 YFSETQ, per germline. The ends were cut back, 0 bases at V and 0 bases at J, with 10 bases in the middle. This CDR3 has 16 amino acids. The CDR3 DNA sequence: TGCGCCAGCAGCTTGGACAGCCCGAGCTCTGGAAACACCATATATTTT. As protein: CASSLDSPSSGNTIYF.

Remarks on this clone: A read error may be the cause here, since a much bigger clone is one base away. The chain joins TRBV5-4 to TRBJ2-3; 12 nucleotides match TRBD2. J was trimmed by 1 base and V by 5 bases; bases with no gene match: 2. Germline V gene data show CDR1 as SGHNT and CDR2 as YYREEE (reference sequence). This CDR3 has 15 amino acids. The CDR3 loop reads CASSRTSGGTDTQYF. CDR3 bases: TGTGCCAGCAGTCGGACTAGCGGGGGCACAGATACGCAGTATTTT.

This clone was observed once. V usage is TRBV7-8 and J usage is TRBJ1-1, with D perhaps matching TRBD1 (6 bases). With 2 bases removed from V and 2 bases from J, the gap between germline ends came to 9 bases. CDR1 and CDR2 (germline): SGHVS, FQNEAQ. The CDR3 length is 14 residues. DNA of the CDR3: TGTGCCAGCAGCTTAAGGGACACTAACACTGAAGCTTTCTTT. It translates to CASSLRDTNTEAFF.

This clone has only one observation. The chain has TRBV10-3 and TRBJ2-2; TRBD2 matches 11 bases. The CDR3 spans 18 residues. With V trimmed by 0 bases and J by 7 bases, 10 bases remained unmatched. From germline, CDR1 is ENHRY and CDR2 SYGVKD. The CDR3 spells CAISESQTSGARGGELFF. CDR3 coding DNA: TGTGCCATCAGTGAGTCGCAGACTAGCGGGGCCCGGGGCGGGGAGCTGTTTTTT.